The present TCR beta chain was sequenced within a study of regulatory T cells in long-lasting Graves disease (dated by TCRdb to about 2021). Study-wide context: Patients with newly diagnosed Graves' disease had been on antithyroid drugs for under 3 months. A total of around 33 samples underwent TCR sequencing, from about 13 patients with persistent Graves' disease and 20 patients with newly diagnosed Graves' disease. The study was registered as a clinical trial and conducted in China. Patients with persistent Graves' disease were compared with patients with newly diagnosed Graves' disease using TCR sequencing and RNA sequencing of peripheral blood. General conclusions and limits of the study: A larger number of public clonotypes was shared among persistent patients (fewer than 3,000) than among newly diagnosed patients (approximately 930). Lower TCR Shannon entropy and fewer highly expanded clones were observed in persistent Graves' disease patients than in newly diagnosed patients, which suggested clonal expansion. Peripheral blood alone was examined, since thyroid tissue, which constituted the primary lesion, could not be accessed. Persistent disease showed preferential use of TRBV28, TRBJ1-2 and TRBJ2-5, whereas newly diagnosed disease favored TRBV20-1 and TRBJ2-1. The authors acknowledged the small sample size as a limitation that may reduce accuracy. Sequencing and analysis were limited to the TCR beta chain.

Measured from the cysteine to the phenylalanine, the CDR3 is 17 residues long. The only DNA kept is the CDR3, 51 bases in frame from the first base. CDR1 is given as SGHAT and CDR2 as FQDESV, both from the germline V gene (reference sequence). Clipping removes 0 bases from V and 10 bases from J, with 8 as the unmatched junction base count. This specimen's time point label, interpreted: newly diagnosed GD, antithyroid drugs for less than 3 months. For both TCR sequencing and RNA sequencing, RNA was extracted from PBMCs in TRIzol. The diagnosis of Graves' disease was made according to American Thyroid Association guidelines. Patients were recruited from an endocrinology department in Xi'an, China. From each patient, around 8.3 milliliters of peripheral blood was collected into an EDTA anticoagulant tube. Ficoll Paque Plus density gradient separation was used to isolate PBMCs, and no further T cell sorting was performed. An Agilent 2100 Bioanalyzer and agarose gel were used to assess RNA quality, and a NanoDrop 2000 was used to measure RNA concentration.

In this sample, this clonotype turned up many times. Which antigen it targets is not known. Base qualities were left out, and no much larger clone turns up one base away. The library was obtained by multiplex PCR. TCRdb names Illumina HiSeq 4000 as the instrument used. TCR beta libraries were built with iRepertoire HTBI primers and Arm-PCR amplification of CDR3 regions. Gel purification was performed on PCR products prior to sequencing. Regarding the original processing steps: Gene usage analysis of CDR3 amino acid clonotypes used the 60 to 75 TRBV and more than 13 TRBJ segments found across samples. Filtered high-quality paired reads were merged into contigs using COPE and FqMerger. BLAST was used to align contigs to IMGT TRBV, TRBD and TRBJ reference genes, with CDR3 defined following IMGT. Clonotypes above 0.1% frequency were classified as highly expanded clones. Shannon entropy was used to measure repertoire diversity, and the Gini coefficient was used to measure V-J evenness. Public clonotypes were defined as clonotypes shared by more than one individual. TCRdb trimmed public reads at Q25 via fastp, called clones via MiXCR and kept in-frame beta chains. Identical CDR3 proteins give one entry, which carries the most common genes and DNA. The V and J calls shown here were made by TCRdb, not taken from the authors' results. The sample includes roughly 420,000 distinct CDR3 sequences, with 12% to 15% observed a single time. The ten largest clones take up over 15% of the sample.

These data also formed part of another study, on T cells in Graves' hyperthyroidism and ophthalmopathy. The second study reports: A patient counted as having stable Graves' hyperthyroidism if no progression to ophthalmopathy occurred over 18 months of follow-up. Hyperthyroidism patients were aged 18 to 65 years and newly diagnosed, with disease duration of less than 2 months. Patients with uncontrolled infections, other autoimmune diseases, pregnancy or lactation were excluded. Diagnoses were based on clinical symptoms, serum thyroxine and TRAb, thyroid ultrasound and orbital computed tomography. The TCR CDR3 was subjected to a first round of RT-PCR using the HTBI primer set and the Qiagen OneStep RT-PCR kit. Most expanded thyroid clonotypes (frequency above 0.001) were also detected in blood, a finding suggesting that blood repertoires may reflect thyroid immune responses. In cross-validation, a model built on a 13 V-J signature told ophthalmopathy apart from stable hyperthyroidism with approximately 90% sensitivity and approximately 81% specificity, and in testing the same model reached 80%/75%. In validation, progression to ophthalmopathy was predicted by the model with 65% to 71% sensitivity and 72% to 85% specificity, a median of approximately 6.5 months before onset. A discovery cohort of fewer than 110 patients, about 44 with Graves' ophthalmopathy and 55 to 60 with stable Graves' hyperthyroidism, was used to find distinguishing TCR V-J signatures. An independent validation cohort of fewer than 20 hyperthyroidism patients and about 15 patients who later progressed to ophthalmopathy tested prospective prediction of ophthalmopathy. The 90 or so discovery patients were randomly split 7:3 into training and test sets. The study also compared thyroid tissue and blood T-cell repertoires from more than 5 Graves' hyperthyroidism patients. Following sampling, methimazole starting at 30 mg daily was given to hyperthyroidism patients, and high-dose intravenous methylprednisolone was given to ophthalmopathy patients. Libraries were constructed in a second round of multiplex PCR, after which size selection and purification were performed. Sequencing of the libraries was done on an Illumina HiSeq2000 using paired-end 100 bp reads. SOAPnuke was used to process the raw data, with reads discarded if the reads contained adapters or uncalled bases, had a mean Phred below 15, or lacked an exact constant-primer or identifier match. COPE v1.2.5 was used to merge the high-quality paired reads, and each unique nucleotide sequence was defined as a clonotype. MiTCR v1.1 was used to align the clonotypes against IMGT TRBV, TRBD and TRBJ reference segments. The analysis was restricted to V-J combinations with a frequency above 0.0001, which together covered 99.2% of the repertoires. A TCS score was defined as the ratio between F50 (clonal expansion) and ExV (chaos), using BLOSUM62-based TCRdist between CDR3 peptides within each V-J. Welch's t-statistics and random forest reduced around 550 V-J features to about 12, which were used in a naive Bayes classifier (R e1071). Sample size was not statistically predetermined, and investigators were not blinded to group allocation. The paper reports TCR Vbeta CDR3 sequencing of some 140 peripheral blood samples: around 45 ophthalmopathy, roughly 80 hyperthyroidism and approximately 17 progressor patients.

This receptor was taken from a woman aged 45 to 65 with Graves disease. Donor details come from another sample of the same person, matched by shared clones. This sample comprised peripheral blood mononuclear cells (PBMCs), obtained at new diagnosis, from a patient treated with antithyroid drugs. The chain links TRBV11-1 with TRBJ2-1; TRBD2 aligns with 14 central bases. Here the CDR3 is given as CASSLAPGTSGREEQFF. The nucleotides are TGTGCCAGCAGCTTAGCTCCCGGGACTAGCGGGAGAGAGGAGCAGTTCTTC.